The 20 T cell receptor beta chains given below trace back to one sample, sequenced in a study of shared clonotypes between healthy human individuals. Profiled with immunoSEQ multiplex PCR; TCRdb holds only in-frame clones, not every one. In the table there are over a million clones, around 74% of which are singletons. Sequencing used memory CD4+ T cells sorted from blood. Subset specified: CD45RA-negative fraction. The receptors shown here come from a man aged 18 to 30 in good health.

In this sample, this clone turned up a few times. This same CDR3 is encoded by further DNA sequences in the sample. The V and J genes are TRBV4-1 and TRBJ2-5; the D is unclear. CDR1 and CDR2 (germline): MGHRA, YSYEKL. This CDR3 is 13 amino acids long. The V and J ends lost 1 base and 0 bases respectively, with 3 bases between them. CDR3 amino acids: CASSQGYQETQYF. The CDR3 DNA is TGCGCCAGCAGCCAAGGGTACCAAGAGACCCAGTACTTC.

This chain's CDR3 is CASSSGQSSSYNEQFF. The CDR3 DNA sequence: TGCGCCAGCAGCTCGGGACAGTCCAGCTCCTACAATGAGCAGTTCTTC. The rearrangement links TRBV5-1 to TRBJ2-1; 7 nucleotides match TRBD1. V gave up 3 bases and J gave up 0 bases; unmatched junction bases: 6. CDR1 is SGHRS and CDR2 is YFSETQ in the germline V gene. The CDR3 is made up of 16 amino acids. Full variable domain (outside the CDR3, taken from reference TRBV5-1 and TRBJ2-1): KAGVTQTPRYLIKTRGQQVTLSCSPISGHRSVSWYQQTPGQGLQFLFEYFSETQRNKGNFPGRFSGRQFSNSRSEMNVSTLELGDSALYLCASSSGQSSSYNEQFFGPGTRLTVL.

Points on this clone: This same CDR3 is encoded by further DNA sequences in the sample. CDR3 protein: CASSPGLNTEAFF. The CDR3 DNA sequence: TGCGCCAGCAGCCCAGGATTGAACACTGAAGCTTTCTTT. The rearrangement uses TRBV5-1 and TRBJ1-1; D remains unclear. With 4 bases removed from V and 0 bases from J, the gap between germline ends came to 7 bases. There are 13 residues in the CDR3. The germline V gene encodes CDR1 SGHRS and CDR2 YFSETQ. Full variable domain (outside the CDR3, taken from reference TRBV5-1 and TRBJ1-1): KAGVTQTPRYLIKTRGQQVTLSCSPISGHRSVSWYQQTPGQGLQFLFEYFSETQRNKGNFPGRFSGRQFSNSRSEMNVSTLELGDSALYLCASSPGLNTEAFFGQGTRLTVV.

This rearrangement joins TRBV5-1 to TRBJ2-5, with 14 bases identical to TRBD2. CDR3 length equals 16 residues. Losses at the gene ends were 4 bases for V and 3 bases for J; bases not matched to a gene: 5. Germline V gene sequence: CDR1 SGHRS, CDR2 YFSETQ. CDR3 sequence reads: CASSTGLAGVEETQYF. CDR3 nucleotide sequence: TGCGCCAGCAGCACGGGACTAGCGGGGGTTGAAGAGACCCAGTACTTC.

The J gene is TRBJ1-1, the V gene TRBV9, with TRBD1 matching 11 bases. J gave up 7 bases and V 3 bases, and 8 bases lay outside the gene matches. Germline assignment: CDR1 SGDLS and CDR2 YYNGEE. This CDR3 is 15 amino acids long. In nucleotides, the CDR3 is TGTGCCAGCAGCGCACCGGGACAGGGGGATTTTGAAGCTTTCTTT. Translating it yields CASSAPGQGDFEAFF.

The chain links TRBV6-1 to TRBJ1-5; 9 nucleotides align to TRBD1. V dropped 3 bases and J dropped 0; count of bases not matched to a gene: 6. CDR1 is MNHNS, CDR2 SASEGT, per germline. This CDR3 comprises 17 residues. The CDR3 here is CASSEIQGAHSNQPQHF. For the CDR3, the DNA is TGTGCCAGCAGTGAGATACAGGGGGCGCATAGCAATCAGCCCCAGCATTTT.

For this clone: Other DNA sequences of this sample code for an identical CDR3. This chain joins TRBV7-3 and TRBJ2-7; perhaps TRBD1 as D (6 bases). Trimming shortened V by 5 bases and J by 4 bases, and 12 bases separated the two germline ends. The CDR3 totals 13 residues. From germline, CDR1 is SGHTA and CDR2 FQGTGA. The CDR3 loop is CASSLTGTYEQYF. The CDR3 nucleotides are TGTGCCAGCAGCCTCACCGGGACATACGAGCAGTACTTC.

The chain uses TRBV28 and TRBJ1-5, with D tentatively TRBD1 (5 bases). Germline CDR1 is MDHEN and CDR2 is SYDVKM. CDR3 length: 16 amino acids. V was cut by 7 bases and J by 2 bases, with 18 bases left in between. DNA of the CDR3: TGTGCCAGCATTTCGAGGGGCCGAGGGGGCAATCAGCCCCAGCATTTT. Translation: CASISRGRGGNQPQHF.

This clone was seen more than once but under ten times. This specimen includes other DNA sequences encoding the same CDR3. The V and J genes are TRBV7-9 and TRBJ2-2; D ambiguous. Deletions cut 2 bases from V and 4 bases from J, with 5 bases between. The V gene's germline CDR1 is SEHNR and CDR2 FQNEAQ (reference sequence). The CDR3 extends over 13 amino acids. The DNA for the CDR3 is TGTGCCAGCAGCTTATTAGTCACCGGGGAGCTGTTTTTT. Its protein product is CASSLLVTGELFF.

The chain has TRBV11-2 and TRBJ1-5, with D tentatively TRBD1 (5 bases). Germline V gene lookup returns CDR1 SGHAT and CDR2 FQNNGV. V lost 1 base to trimming and J lost 7 bases, with 8 bases between them. The CDR3 contains 13 residues. The CDR3 region has the DNA TGTGCCAGCAGCTTAGGCGCAGGGCAGCCCCAGCATTTT. Protein sequence: CASSLGAGQPQHF.

Remarks on this clone: A much more abundant neighbour one base away suggests this may be a read error. The chain employs TRBV5-8 and TRBJ2-7, with D uncertain. The CDR3 has 11 amino acids. V was cut by 4 bases and J by 2 bases, with 4 bases left in between. Per germline, CDR1 SGHTS and CDR2 YDEGEE. The CDR3 region is CASSRTYEQYF. The CDR3 coding sequence is TGTGCCAGCAGCCGGACCTACGAGCAGTACTTC. Looking up the rest from reference TRBV5-8 and TRBJ2-7 gives the full variable domain: EAGVTQSPTHLIKTRGQQATLRCSPISGHTSVYWYQQALGLGLQFLLWYDEGEERNRGNFPPRFSGRQFPNYSSELNVNALELEDSALYLCASSRTYEQYFGPGTRLTVT.

In this sample, this clone turned up a few times. The chain links TRBV5-5 to TRBJ2-5; possibly TRBD2 for D (5 bases). The CDR3 totals 14 residues. Between the trimmed V and J ends, which lost 0 bases and 7 bases, there was a span of 13 bases. Per germline, CDR1 SGHKS and CDR2 YYEKEE (reference sequence). In nucleotides, the CDR3 is TGTGCCAGCAGCTTGGGGCAGGTTGAGGGGACCCAGTACTTC. The encoded protein is CASSLGQVEGTQYF.

V gene TRBV5-1 combines with J gene TRBJ2-5, with D perhaps matching TRBD1 (6 bases). V lost 0 bases, J lost 2 bases, and 11 bases lay in between. The CDR3 is 15 residues long. Per the germline V gene, CDR1 is SGHRS and CDR2 is YFSETQ. CDR3 nucleotide sequence: TGCGCCAGCAGCTTGGACGGGACACCTCAAGAGACCCAGTACTTC. Translated: CASSLDGTPQETQYF.

This clone was seen a handful of times. CDR3 loop: CASSLDRAGEKLFF. CDR3 sequence (DNA): TGTGCCAGCTCACTGGACAGGGCTGGTGAAAAACTGTTTTTT. The chain uses TRBV18 and TRBJ1-4; 8 positions agree with TRBD1. V lost 4 bases to trimming and J lost 7 bases; unmatched junction nucleotides: 5. The CDR3 consists of 14 residues. From germline, CDR1 is KGHSH and CDR2 LQKENI. Combining the CDR3 with reference TRBV18 and TRBJ1-4 gives the whole variable domain NAGVMQNPRHLVRRRGQEARLRCSPMKGHSHVYWYRQLPEEGLKFMVYLQKENIIDESGMPKERFSAEFPKEGPSILRIQQVVRGDSAAYFCASSLDRAGEKLFFGSGTQLSVL.

The chain links TRBV14 to TRBJ2-7, with 9 nucleotides matching TRBD1. Losses at the gene ends were 5 bases for V and 2 bases for J; bases not matched to a gene: 4. This CDR3 is built from 14 residues. Germline assignment: CDR1 SGHDN and CDR2 FVKESK. The CDR3 region is CASSYGTGPYEQYF. The CDR3 bases are TGTGCCAGCAGCTACGGGACAGGGCCCTACGAGCAGTACTTC.

As concerns this clone: A much larger clone lies one base from this, so it may be a read error. The identical CDR3 is also encoded by other nucleotide sequences in the sample. The chain couples TRBV5-4 to TRBJ2-5; 7 positions match TRBD1. The CDR3 is 14 residues long. Trimming removed 0 bases from V and 1 base from J; junction bases left unmatched: 0. The germline V gene encodes CDR1 SGHNT and CDR2 YYREEE (reference sequence). This CDR3 is CASSLGDSQETQYF. CDR3 sequence (DNA): TGTGCCAGCAGCTTGGGGGACAGCCAAGAGACCCAGTACTTC.

The chain carries TRBV9 and TRBJ1-5; maybe TRBD1 (5 bases). The V gene lost 3 bases and the J gene lost 6 bases, with 13 bases spanning the gap. The CDR3 sequence is 14 residues long. Germline assignment: CDR1 SGDLS and CDR2 YYNGEE. The CDR3 nucleotides read TGTGCCAGCAGCGCGGGACCCACAATTCAGCCCCAGCATTTT. Protein sequence: CASSAGPTIQPQHF.

The chain links TRBV6-6 to TRBJ2-7; D may be TRBD2 (5 bases). The CDR3 contains 13 residues. V lost 6 bases and J lost 1, with 10 bases in between. The germline V gene has CDR1 MNHNY and CDR2 SVGAGI (reference sequence). The CDR3 DNA is TGTGCCAGCAGCCCCAGCGGTTCCTACGAGCAGTACTTC. Its translation: CASSPSGSYEQYF.

This chain links TRBV5-1 with TRBJ1-2; 8 nucleotides align to TRBD1. The V segment lost 1 base and the J segment 5 bases; nucleotides outside the gene matches: 7. The CDR3 length is 15 residues. The germline CDR1 and CDR2 sequences are SGHRS and YFSETQ. This CDR3 reads CASSLSTGGSYGYTF. The CDR3 nucleotides read TGCGCCAGCAGCTTGTCTACAGGGGGGTCGTATGGCTACACCTTC.

V usage is TRBV14 and J usage is TRBJ1-1; 7 bases match TRBD1. Germline V gene data show CDR1 as SGHDN and CDR2 as FVKESK. The length of the CDR3 is 14 residues. Trimming cost V 6 bases and J 6 bases; bases outside gene matches: 10. The CDR3 region has the DNA TGTGCCAGCAGTCTTGGGACAGAGATAGCTGAAGCTTTCTTT. It codes for CASSLGTEIAEAFF.